The 6 T cell receptor beta chains presented below share a single source sample, sequenced in a study of blood T cell repertoires in COVID-19. The method was immunoSEQ multiplex PCR; TCRdb's version includes in-frame clones alone and lacks a portion of them. The sample has roughly 250,000 clones, approximately 85% seen once. Material: PBMCs or T cells enriched from blood (not recorded which). Source of these receptors: a young woman who had recovered from COVID-19.

The chain employs TRBV7-8 and TRBJ2-3; 10 bases are shared with TRBD2. CDR3 length: 17 amino acids. The junction had 14 bases not matched to a gene; V was cut back by 7 bases and J by 4 bases. Germline V gives CDR1 SGHVS, CDR2 FQNEAQ. The CDR3, as DNA: TGTGCCAGCACCCGAACAGGGGAGCGGGGGGGGGCAGATACGCAGTATTTT. It yields the protein CASTRTGERGGADTQYF.

This sequence joins TRBV5-8 and TRBJ2-5, with 8 bases identical to TRBD2. The CDR3 is made up of 17 amino acids. The V gene end was trimmed by 1 base and the J gene end by 5 bases; junction bases not matched to a gene: 13. Germline V lookup: CDR1 SGHTS, CDR2 YDEGEE. The CDR3 coding sequence is TGTGCCAGCAGCTTGTCAGTCGCGGGGGGCACTCTCGAGACCCAGTACTTC. Its protein product is CASSLSVAGGTLETQYF.

The V gene is TRBV11-2, the J gene TRBJ2-7, with 8 nucleotides matching TRBD1. The germline CDR1 and CDR2 sequences are SGHAT and FQNNGV. V shed 6 bases, J shed 6 bases, and the junction held 10 bases outside the gene matches. The CDR3 loop spans 14 amino acids. The CDR3 protein is CASSLGTGIAEQYF. CDR3 in DNA: TGTGCCAGCAGTCTTGGGACAGGCATTGCCGAGCAGTACTTC.

The CDR3 reads CASSTVYSSYNEQFF. The CDR3 DNA follows: TGTGCCAGCAGCACGGTGTACTCGAGCTACAATGAGCAGTTCTTC. The chain employs TRBV7-2 and TRBJ2-1; D is ambiguous. Deletions cut 5 bases from V and 3 bases from J, with 14 bases between. Germline CDR1 SGHTA, CDR2 FQGNSA. CDR3 length equals 15 residues.

The chain combines TRBV6-5 with TRBJ1-1; D call uncertain. The CDR3 contains 15 residues. CDR1 is MNHEY and CDR2 is SVGAGI in the germline V gene. The germline V and J ends were trimmed by 6 bases and 1 base, with 15 bases remaining between them. The CDR3 loop is CASSSYGLPNTEAFF. Here the CDR3 DNA reads TGTGCCAGCAGCTCCTACGGACTCCCGAACACTGAAGCTTTCTTT.

The CDR3 sequence is CASRPRTGRANTEAFF. The CDR3 coding sequence is TGTGCCAGCAGACCACGGACAGGGAGGGCCAACACTGAAGCTTTCTTT. The chain joins TRBV7-8 to TRBJ1-1; TRBD1 matches 8 bases. Germline trimming cut 6 bases from V and 2 bases from J; bases unmatched to any gene: 11. CDR1 is SGHVS, CDR2 FQNEAQ, per germline. CDR3 length: 16 residues.